This T cell receptor beta chain was observed in a study of T cell changes during pregnancy in multiple sclerosis. The repertoire was sequenced with immunoSEQ multiplex PCR; TCRdb's copy has only in-frame clones and lacks some. Among around 88,000 clones, about 90% were seen once, and the ten largest hold more than 2%. The CDR3 is made up of 14 amino acids. V was trimmed by 6 bases and J by 4 bases, leaving 14 bases between them. Germline V gives CDR1 SNHLY, CDR2 FYNNEI. The rearrangement joins TRBV2 to TRBJ2-3, with D perhaps matching TRBD2 (6 bases). The receptor was derived from a female donor in good health, enrolled as a control in a pregnancy study. The sample consisted of peripheral blood, taken after pregnancy. CDR3 amino acids: CASSPEGGADTQYF. The CDR3 DNA reads TGTGCCAGCAGCCCAGAAGGAGGGGCAGATACGCAGTATTTT.